Below are 29 T cell receptor beta chains sequenced from a single sample in a study of T cells in Graves' hyperthyroidism and ophthalmopathy. TCR beta CDR3 regions were amplified from RNA transcripts. A set of HTBI primers served as the primers for a first-round RT-PCR of the TCR CDR3. TCRdb re-called the multiplex PCR reads with MiXCR, one entry per CDR3 protein. In the table there are some 650,000 distinct CDR3 sequences, around 15% of which are singletons. Sequencing was done on a sample of blood. The receptors stem from a middle-aged woman with Graves' ophthalmopathy.

This clonotype was seen at least ten times. This sequence joins TRBV29-1 and TRBJ2-1, with 12 bases fitting TRBD2. The trim removed 6 bases at V and 8 bases at J, leaving 8 bases unmatched. The CDR3 covers 14 residues. The germline V gene encodes CDR1 SQVTM and CDR2 ANQGSEA. Here the CDR3 DNA reads TGCAGCGTCCTGACTAGCGGGAGACTCCATGAGCAGTTCTTC. It encodes CSVLTSGRLHEQFF.

This clonotype was seen many times. V usage is TRBV28 and J usage is TRBJ1-2, with D hard to call. Germline V gene lookup returns CDR1 MDHEN and CDR2 SYDVKM. This CDR3 contains 14 residues. The germline V and J ends were trimmed by 1 base and 3 bases, with 9 bases remaining between them. The CDR3 region has the DNA TGTGCCAGCAGTTTATCGGGAAGGGACTATGGCTACACCTTC. Translating gives CASSLSGRDYGYTF.

Concerning this clonotype itself: The CDR3 end shows no conserved phenylalanine or tryptophan, and so a read error is likely. No DNA is shown, since the ends of the CDR3 on it are uncertain; the CDR3 is the one TCRdb lists. J is TRBJ1-4 and V is TRBV6-7; the D call of TRBD1 is as the table states it, not checked on the DNA. TRBV6-7 is annotated as an ORF whose role is uncertain. From its first to its last residue, the CDR3 has 9 amino acids. CDR3 sequence reads: CASSCPSWP.

The CDR3 loop is CASSYGQVGSPQHF. CDR3 coding DNA: TGTGCCAGCAGTTACGGCCAGGTCGGGTCGCCCCAGCATTTT. The genes are TRBV6-5 and TRBJ1-5; D not resolved. Germline V gene lookup returns CDR1 MNHEY and CDR2 SVGAGI. This CDR3 is 14 amino acids long. The ends were cut back, 2 bases at V and 9 bases at J, with 14 bases in the middle.

This clonotype was seen many times. The chain is built from TRBV5-1 and TRBJ2-3; TRBD1 or TRBD2 may be the D gene (5 bases each). Germline lookup yields CDR1 SGHRS and CDR2 YFSETQ. This CDR3 contains 16 residues. V dropped 0 bases and J dropped 1 base, with 12 bases sitting between them. The CDR3 sequence is CASSLGGASRTDTQYF. CDR3 coding DNA: TGCGCCAGCAGCTTGGGAGGGGCTAGCCGCACAGATACGCAGTATTTT.

This clonotype occurred once. The gene calls are TRBV2 and TRBJ2-3, with 9 positions matching TRBD2. The CDR3 has 17 amino acids. Looked up from germline, CDR1 is SNHLY and CDR2 is FYNNEI. V was clipped by 5 bases and J by 5 bases; unmatched bases: 14. The CDR3 DNA is TGTGCCAGCAGTAATGAGCGGGGGGCCCGATGGATAGATACGCAGTATTTT. It codes for CASSNERGARWIDTQYF.

This clonotype turned up a few times. The gene calls are TRBV10-2 and TRBJ2-3; no clear D. This CDR3 is 14 amino acids long. Germline values: CDR1 WSHSY, CDR2 SAAADI. Trimming left V 3 bases short and J 2 bases short, with 9 bases between. This chain's CDR3 is CASSERPITDTQYF. In nucleotides, the CDR3 is TGCGCCAGCAGTGAAAGGCCCATCACAGATACGCAGTATTTT.

The chain uses TRBV3-1 and TRBJ2-2; 8 positions match TRBD2. Unmatched junction bases numbered 4, after V lost 1 base and J lost 6 bases. The germline V gene encodes CDR1 LGHDT and CDR2 YNNKEL (reference sequence). This CDR3 has 15 residues. The CDR3 DNA is TGTGCCAGCAGCCAAGCAGGGACTAGTCCCGGGGAGCTGTTTTTT. It codes for CASSQAGTSPGELFF.

The chain carries TRBV7-8 and TRBJ2-7; 10 bases map to TRBD1. This CDR3 spans 13 amino acids. Germline V gene data show CDR1 as SGHVS and CDR2 as FQNEAQ. V shed 7 bases and J 6 bases; nucleotides not matched to a gene: 6. CDR3: CASNRDRGSEQYF. The CDR3 DNA follows: TGTGCCAGCAACCGGGACAGGGGCTCCGAGCAGTACTTC. The whole variable domain, filled in from reference TRBV7-8 and TRBJ2-7, reads GAGVSQSPRYKVAKRGQDVALRCDPISGHVSLFWYQQALGQGPEFLTYFQNEAQLDKSGLPSDRFFAERPEGSVSTLKIQRTQQEDSAVYLCASNRDRGSEQYFGPGTRLTVT.

This clonotype has ten or more counts. As DNA, the CDR3 is TGTGCCAGCAGTTTAGGGCACGCAAATCAGCCCCAGCATTTT. It is translated as CASSLGHANQPQHF. The genes are TRBV12-3 or TRBV12-4 and TRBJ1-5, with D uncertain. This CDR3 is built from 14 residues. The V end lost 1 base, the J end lost 4 bases, and 8 bases lay between the germline ends.

Of note for this clonotype: This may stem from a read error, because a much larger clone lies one nucleotide away. The V and J genes are TRBV3-1 and TRBJ2-3, with D possibly TRBD2 on 5 matching bases. The germline CDR1 and CDR2 sequences are LGHDT and YNNKEL (reference sequence). The CDR3 covers 13 residues. Here the CDR3 DNA reads TGTGCCAGCAGACCCCCTAGCACAGATACGCGGTATTTT. It yields the protein CASRPPSTDTRYF.

This clonotype has a handful of counts. This rearrangement joins TRBV20-1 to TRBJ1-2; a possible D gene is TRBD1 (5 bases). V lost 0 bases and J 14 bases, leaving 16 bases between the germline ends. Germline V CDR1 and CDR2: DFQATT, SNEGSKA (reference sequence). This CDR3 is 12 amino acids long. CDR3 protein: CSARDLKGQGTF. Here the CDR3 DNA reads TGCAGTGCTAGAGATCTCAAGGGGCAAGGGACCTTC.

This clonotype came up many times. The V call is TRBV6-2 or TRBV6-3, the J call TRBJ2-1, with 15 bases fitting TRBD2. Germline lookup yields CDR1 MNHEY and CDR2 SVGEGT. J was trimmed by 7 bases and V by 6 bases; bases with no gene match: 4. The CDR3 is 15 residues long. CDR3 in amino acids: CASRLGTSGRNEQFF. In DNA, the CDR3 is TGTGCCAGCAGACTGGGGACTAGCGGGAGGAATGAGCAGTTCTTC.

V gene TRBV30 combines with J gene TRBJ2-1, with D possibly matching TRBD1 (5 bases). This CDR3 spans 14 amino acids. Trimming shortened V by 5 bases and J by 4 bases, and 15 bases separated the two germline ends. From germline, CDR1 is GTSNPN and CDR2 SVGIG (reference sequence). Here the CDR3 reads CAWVVAGKYNEQFF. The CDR3 nucleotides read TGTGCCTGGGTCGTGGCAGGGAAGTACAATGAGCAGTTCTTC.

This clonotype occurred many times. V gene TRBV12-3 or TRBV12-4 combines with J gene TRBJ2-1, with TRBD2 matching 10 bases. V lost 5 bases to trimming and J lost 0 bases; unmatched junction nucleotides: 13. This CDR3 has 19 residues. The CDR3: CASSTSTPGLASSYNEQFF. CDR3 in DNA: TGTGCCAGCAGTACCTCCACCCCGGGACTAGCGAGCTCCTACAATGAGCAGTTCTTC.

This clonotype was found many times. The chain has TRBV28 and TRBJ1-5, with D perhaps matching TRBD1 (6 bases). This CDR3 comprises 14 residues. Trimming pared 7 bases from V and 1 base from J, leaving 11 bases between. In germline, CDR1 is MDHEN, CDR2 SYDVKM. The CDR3 reads CASKGGNSNQPQHF. CDR3 coding DNA: TGTGCCAGCAAGGGGGGAAACAGCAATCAGCCCCAGCATTTT. Variable domain in full (rest from reference TRBV28 and TRBJ1-5): DVKVTQSSRYLVKRTGEKVFLECVQDMDHENMFWYRQDPGLGLRLIYFSYDVKMKEKGDIPEGYSVSREKKERFSLILESASTNQTSMYLCASKGGNSNQPQHFGDGTRLSIL.

In this sample, this clonotype turned up a few times. This rearrangement joins TRBV5-1 to TRBJ2-7, with 8 nucleotides matching TRBD2. The CDR3 runs to 17 residues. After removal of 0 bases from V and 6 bases from J, the junction contained 14 bases not matched to a gene. Per germline, CDR1 SGHRS and CDR2 YFSETQ. The CDR3 region is CASSLDSRGSGNFEQYF. DNA for the CDR3: TGCGCCAGCAGCTTGGACTCTCGGGGTAGCGGGAACTTCGAGCAGTACTTC.

This sequence joins TRBV5-6 and TRBJ2-1; 11 positions match TRBD2. This CDR3 is built from 16 residues. Germline V gives CDR1 SGHDT, CDR2 YYEEEE. V trimming: 5 bases; J trimming: 8 bases; junction bases outside the gene matches: 12. CDR3: CASSYRLAGMEHEQFF. The CDR3 coding sequence is TGTGCCAGCAGTTACCGACTAGCGGGAATGGAGCATGAGCAGTTCTTC.

This clonotype was seen at least ten times. This sequence joins TRBV28 and TRBJ2-7, with D perhaps TRBD1 or TRBD2 (5 bases each). V lost 5 bases and J 3 bases, leaving 14 bases between the germline ends. From germline, CDR1 is MDHEN and CDR2 SYDVKM. The CDR3 is 14 amino acids. This CDR3 reads CASSGTYPSYEQYF. The CDR3 DNA sequence: TGTGCCAGCAGTGGGACGTACCCTAGCTACGAGCAGTACTTC.

In this sample, this clonotype turned up many times. The rearrangement uses TRBV11-3 and TRBJ2-2; D possibly corresponds to TRBD2 (6 bases). In germline, CDR1 is SGHNT, CDR2 YENEEA. Trimming removed 1 base from V and 1 base from J, with 13 bases in between. The length of the CDR3 is 17 residues. In nucleotides, the CDR3 is TGTGCCAGCAGCTTAGGGGCCGGGACTCTGAACACCGGGGAGCTGTTTTTT. Encoded protein: CASSLGAGTLNTGELFF. The full variable domain, its missing parts supplied by reference TRBV11-3 and TRBJ2-2, is EAGVVQSPRYKIIEKKQPVAFWCNPISGHNTLYWYLQNLGQGPELLIRYENEEAVDDSQLPKDRFSAERLKGVDSTLKIQPAELGDSAVYLCASSLGAGTLNTGELFFGEGSRLTVL.

This clonotype occurred a few times. This clone may be a read error of a much larger clone one base away. The chain uses TRBV27 and TRBJ1-5, with a tentative D call TRBD1 (5 bases). In germline, CDR1 is MNHEY, CDR2 SMNVEV (reference sequence). Trimming left V 6 bases short and J 4 bases short, with 7 bases between. This CDR3 spans 12 amino acids. The CDR3 reads CASRNRNQPQHF. The CDR3 DNA is TGTGCCAGCAGAAACAGGAATCAGCCCCAGCATTTT.

This clonotype was found many times. This chain joins TRBV12-3 or TRBV12-4 and TRBJ2-3, with TRBD2 identical over 11 bases. The CDR3 sequence is 18 residues long. After removal of 7 bases from V and 4 bases from J, the junction contained 16 bases not matched to a gene. CDR3 coding DNA: TGTGCCAGCAACTACGTAGGAGTAGCGGGAGGGCCTGCAGATACGCAGTATTTT. It specifies CASNYVGVAGGPADTQYF.

Many counts were recorded for this clonotype. The rearrangement joins TRBV30 to TRBJ2-5; D is ambiguous. This CDR3 is built from 13 residues. Trimming took off 2 bases at V and 1 base at J, with 8 bases between the two ends. Germline V gene sequence: CDR1 GTSNPN, CDR2 SVGIG (reference sequence). The DNA for the CDR3 is TGTGCCTGGAGTAGGTACTCCCAAGAGACCCAGTACTTC. This sequence encodes CAWSRYSQETQYF.

This clonotype was observed many times. The chain joins TRBV7-9 to TRBJ1-1, with D possibly being TRBD1 (6 bases). The V gene lost 2 bases and the J gene lost 2 bases, with 12 bases spanning the gap. The CDR3 sequence is 15 residues long. CDR1 and CDR2 (germline): SEHNR, FQNEAQ (reference sequence). For the CDR3, the DNA is TGTGCCAGCAGCTTAATGGGGGGCGACAACACTGAAGCTTTCTTT. Its translation: CASSLMGGDNTEAFF.

This clonotype was counted between two and nine times. The gene calls are TRBV12-3 or TRBV12-4 and TRBJ2-7, with 7 bases aligning to TRBD2. This CDR3 spans 15 amino acids. Unmatched junction bases numbered 7, after V lost 3 bases and J lost 2 bases. The CDR3 bases are TGTGCCAGCAGTTTGGGAGGGAGAAACACCTACGAGCAGTACTTC. As protein: CASSLGGRNTYEQYF.

This clonotype was counted at least ten times. The rearrangement links TRBV20-1 to TRBJ2-1; 11 nucleotides match TRBD2. Germline CDR1 is DFQATT and CDR2 is SNEGSKA (reference sequence). The CDR3 sequence is 15 residues long. Trimming at V came to 2 bases and at J to 5 bases, leaving 5 bases not matched to a gene. The DNA of the CDR3 is TGCAGTGCTAGATTAGCGGGAGGGCCTAACAATGAGCAGTTCTTC. This codes for CSARLAGGPNNEQFF.

In its sample, this clonotype was seen many times. The chain has TRBV5-1 and TRBJ2-1, with 7 bases matching TRBD2. Losses at the gene ends were 4 bases for V and 6 bases for J; bases not matched to a gene: 7. The CDR3 extends over 14 amino acids. From germline, CDR1 is SGHRS and CDR2 YFSETQ. CDR3 DNA sequence: TGCGCCAGCAGCGTTTCCTCTAGCGGCAATGAGCAGTTCTTC. Amino acid sequence: CASSVSSSGNEQFF. Full variable domain (missing parts from reference TRBV5-1 and TRBJ2-1): KAGVTQTPRYLIKTRGQQVTLSCSPISGHRSVSWYQQTPGQGLQFLFEYFSETQRNKGNFPGRFSGRQFSNSRSEMNVSTLELGDSALYLCASSVSSSGNEQFFGPGTRLTVL.

This clonotype was detected ten times or more. The rearrangement uses TRBV4-1 and TRBJ2-1; TRBD2 matches 9 bases. The CDR3 runs 17 residues. Germline lookup yields CDR1 MGHRA and CDR2 YSYEKL. Unmatched junction bases numbered 8, after V lost 0 bases and J lost 5 bases. The CDR3 is CASSQDLRASGNNEQFF. The CDR3, as DNA: TGCGCCAGCAGCCAAGATTTAAGGGCTAGCGGGAACAATGAGCAGTTCTTC.

This clonotype was found many times. The CDR3 DNA reads as TGTGCCAGTAGTACAGGGAATTGGGGAGCTTTCTTT. It codes for CASSTGNWGAFF. The genes are TRBV19 and TRBJ1-1, with a tentative D call TRBD1 (5 bases). The CDR3 extends over 12 amino acids. Germline loops: CDR1 LNHDA, CDR2 SQIVND (reference sequence). The V end lost 4 bases, the J end lost 10 bases, and 13 bases lay between the germline ends.